Each of the 5 T cell receptor beta chains below was sequenced from the same sample in a study of blood T cell repertoires in COVID-19. Libraries were prepared by immunoSEQ multiplex PCR; TCRdb keeps only in-frame clonotypes and omits some of them. The sample has a few hundred thousand clones, around 86% seen once; the top ten hold 3%. Specimen: peripheral blood. The receptors derive from a woman between 25 and 40 years old with active or convalescent COVID-19.

The gene calls are TRBV30 and TRBJ2-6; a possible D gene is TRBD2 (5 bases). Germline CDR1 is GTSNPN and CDR2 is SVGIG (reference sequence). Trimming removed 8 bases at V and 2 bases at J, with 13 bases between. The CDR3 sequence is 14 residues long. The CDR3 region has the DNA TGTGCCCTTAAGCGGACTGCTGGGGCCAACGTCCTGACTTTC. Encoded protein: CALKRTAGANVLTF.

As concerns this clone: The sample holds other DNA sequences that translate to the same CDR3. The chain employs TRBV6-6 and TRBJ2-3; 11 bases line up with TRBD2. CDR3 length: 14 residues. The trim removed 6 bases at V and 6 bases at J, leaving 5 bases unmatched. Germline values: CDR1 MNHNY, CDR2 SVGAGI (reference sequence). The DNA for the CDR3 is TGTGCCAGCAGGCTCACTAGCGGGGGCGATACGCAGTATTTT. It encodes CASRLTSGGDTQYF.

The chain has TRBV28 and TRBJ1-2, with D unresolved. Trimming left V 6 bases short and J 7 bases short, with 18 bases between. The CDR3 loop spans 14 amino acids. CDR1 and CDR2 (germline): MDHEN, SYDVKM. The CDR3 DNA sequence: TGTGCCAGCAGATCCCAGGTGCAGAGGGCTGGCTACACCTTC. Protein product: CASRSQVQRAGYTF.

The J gene is TRBJ2-7, the V gene TRBV21-1; the DNA was not compared with TRBD1, the D call given in the table. TRBV21-1 corresponds to a pseudogene. CDR3 length: 18 amino acids. The chain's CDR3 is CASSKDPTRTGATYEQYF. The CDR3 DNA is TGTGCCAGCAGCAAAGATCCTACGCGGACAGGGGCCACCTACGAGCAGTACTTC.

V and J are TRBV24-1 and TRBJ1-4; 9 nucleotides match TRBD1. The CDR3 is 15 amino acids. Germline trimming cut 3 bases from V and 11 bases from J; bases unmatched to any gene: 9. Germline loops: CDR1 KGHDR, CDR2 SFDVKD. CDR3 bases: TGTGCCACCAGTGATCCCACAGGGGGCTCCGGGAAACTGTTTTTT. Translation gives CATSDPTGGSGKLFF.